This TCR beta chain originates from a study of blood T cell repertoires in COVID-19. As for the study in general: The samples span acute and convalescent COVID-19 from the United States, Italy and Spain. PBMCs, B-cell-depleted T cells, or T cells were the source of the cDNA or gDNA that made up the material.

This clone showed up just once. Study processing details: Nucleated cell counts were estimated from reference gene primer amplification. Clones were sequenced by immunoSEQ multiplex PCR, and TCRdb holds only the in-frame ones, with some missing. The V and J calls and clone size were taken over from that table, and D and trimming were inferred from the DNA. The sample consists of 150,000 to 200,000 clones, around four fifths of them appearing once. Germline V gene data show CDR1 as SGHRS and CDR2 as YFSETQ. The CDR3 runs to 13 residues. Deletions cut 5 bases from V and 0 bases from J, with 6 bases between.

The chain joins TRBV5-1 to TRBJ2-1; perhaps TRBD1 as D (6 bases). Sequencing input: peripheral blood. This TCR was recovered from a woman older than 75 with acute or convalescent COVID-19. Written as DNA, the CDR3 is TGCGCCAGCAGGGACAGCTCCTACAATGAGCAGTTCTTC. Translated: CASRDSSYNEQFF.